Shown below are 29 T cell receptor beta chains from a single sample sequenced in a study of long-term antiretroviral therapy in people with HIV. Assay version v3.0 of immunoSEQ was used, and it was run at survey level. The data were produced by immunoSEQ multiplex PCR, yet TCRdb's version contains in-frame clones alone and is incomplete. The sample has nearly 25,000 clones, around 84% seen once. This sample comprised unsorted PBMCs, obtained 3 years after starting antiretroviral therapy. The receptor set was obtained from a man aged 50 to 60 with HIV.

A few counts support this clone. The chain uses TRBV7-9 and TRBJ1-3, with a tentative D call TRBD1 (6 bases). V lost 3 bases, J lost 11 bases, and 17 bases lay in between. The CDR3 runs to 14 residues. Germline V gene data show CDR1 as SEHNR and CDR2 as FQNEAQ (reference sequence). In DNA form, the CDR3 reads TGTGCCAGCAGCTTCCGGGACACACCCTACCCCATATATTTT. Protein sequence: CASSFRDTPYPIYF.

The chain combines TRBV7-2 with TRBJ2-1; 9 nucleotides agree with TRBD2. V dropped 6 bases and J dropped 3; count of bases not matched to a gene: 6. This CDR3 comprises 15 residues. The germline V gene has CDR1 SGHTA and CDR2 FQGNSA. The CDR3 protein is CASSQTSGLYNEQFF. The CDR3 DNA reads as TGTGCCAGCAGTCAGACTAGCGGTCTCTACAATGAGCAGTTCTTC.

The J gene is TRBJ1-1, the V gene TRBV7-8; TRBD1 might be the D (6 bases). The CDR3 runs 14 residues. Germline V gene lookup returns CDR1 SGHVS and CDR2 FQNEAQ. Between the trimmed V and J ends, which lost 4 bases and 6 bases, there was a span of 15 bases. The CDR3 is CASSSPGGASEAFF. In DNA, the CDR3 is TGTGCCAGCAGCTCCCCCGGGGGCGCATCTGAAGCTTTCTTT. The variable domain in full, completed from reference TRBV7-8 and TRBJ1-1, reads GAGVSQSPRYKVAKRGQDVALRCDPISGHVSLFWYQQALGQGPEFLTYFQNEAQLDKSGLPSDRFFAERPEGSVSTLKIQRTQQEDSAVYLCASSSPGGASEAFFGQGTRLTVV.

There are a few counts of this clone. The chain's CDR3 is CASSFITGTRWNEQFF. The CDR3 DNA reads as TGTGCCAGCAGCTTCATTACCGGGACTAGATGGAATGAGCAGTTCTTC. V usage is TRBV11-2 and J usage is TRBJ2-1; TRBD2 agrees at 8 bases. Germline V CDR1 and CDR2: SGHAT, FQNNGV. V was clipped by 3 bases and J by 7 bases; unmatched bases: 11. The CDR3 spans 16 residues.

The rearrangement links TRBV4-3 to TRBJ1-2; TRBD1 matches at 7 bases. V was pared by 4 bases and J by 8 bases, with 13 bases of the junction left unmatched. This CDR3 has 15 residues. CDR1 LGHNA and CDR2 YSLEER come from the germline V gene. The chain's CDR3 is CASSRQTQGRSGYTF. CDR3 DNA sequence: TGCGCCAGCAGCCGACAAACACAGGGGCGGAGCGGCTACACCTTC.

V and J are TRBV6-6 and TRBJ2-1, with 7 bases aligning to TRBD1. Germline CDR1 and CDR2: MNHNY and SVGAGI (reference sequence). The CDR3 spans 14 residues. The ends lost 8 bases at V and 6 bases at J; junction bases unmatched: 10. The DNA of the CDR3 is TGTGCCAGCGCCTTAGGGGGCGCGAGCAATGAGCAGTTCTTC. Residues: CASALGGASNEQFF.

CDR3 in amino acids: CASGGQANFYEQYF. CDR3 nucleotides: TGTGCCAGCGGCGGACAAGCAAATTTCTACGAGCAGTACTTC. This chain uses TRBV28 with TRBJ2-7; D may be TRBD1 (5 bases). V was shortened by 8 bases and J by 3 bases, with 17 bases between the two germline ends. The CDR3 spans 14 residues. Germline loops: CDR1 MDHEN, CDR2 SYDVKM.

The chain carries TRBV11-2 and TRBJ1-3; D is perhaps TRBD1 (6 bases). This CDR3 contains 16 residues. CDR1 and CDR2 (germline): SGHAT, FQNNGV. Trimming took 1 base from V and 0 from J, leaving 10 bases between them. Here the CDR3 DNA reads TGTGCCAGCAGCTTAGTTGACAGGTACTCTGGAAACACCATATATTTT. The encoded protein is CASSLVDRYSGNTIYF.

This sequence joins TRBV4-1 and TRBJ1-1, with TRBD1 identical over 8 bases. V trimming: 1 base; J trimming: 0 bases; junction bases outside the gene matches: 10. Germline CDR1 and CDR2: MGHRA and YSYEKL. The CDR3 is 18 residues long. The CDR3 loop is CASSQGYAGGLVNTEAFF. DNA of the CDR3: TGCGCCAGCAGCCAAGGATACGCAGGGGGCCTGGTGAACACTGAAGCTTTCTTT.

The rearrangement joins TRBV5-1 to TRBJ2-3; 8 nucleotides align to TRBD2. The germline gives CDR1 SGHRS, CDR2 YFSETQ. J lost 1 base, V lost 0 bases, and 4 bases had no gene match. The CDR3 is made up of 16 amino acids. CDR3 residues: CASSLELRGGTDTQYF. As DNA, the CDR3 is TGCGCCAGCAGCTTGGAACTGCGGGGGGGCACAGATACGCAGTATTTT. Complete variable domain (other parts from reference TRBV5-1 and TRBJ2-3): KAGVTQTPRYLIKTRGQQVTLSCSPISGHRSVSWYQQTPGQGLQFLFEYFSETQRNKGNFPGRFSGRQFSNSRSEMNVSTLELGDSALYLCASSLELRGGTDTQYFGPGTRLTVL.

The chain combines TRBV27 with TRBJ2-4; 7 bases agree with TRBD1. V trimming: 5 bases; J trimming: 2 bases; junction bases outside the gene matches: 9. The CDR3 contains 16 residues. Germline CDR1 is MNHEY and CDR2 is SMNVEV (reference sequence). The CDR3 protein is CASSIGYRGSKNIQYF. The DNA of the CDR3 is TGTGCCAGCAGTATTGGGTACAGGGGCTCCAAAAACATTCAGTACTTC.

The gene calls are TRBV2 and TRBJ1-2; 7 bases match TRBD1. Germline loops: CDR1 SNHLY, CDR2 FYNNEI. Trimming removed 3 bases from V and 6 bases from J; junction bases left unmatched: 10. CDR3 length: 15 amino acids. The DNA for the CDR3 is TGTGCCAGCAGTGAGGTGTTCGAAGGGGGCGATGGCTACACCTTC. Encoded protein: CASSEVFEGGDGYTF.

The rearrangement links TRBV6-6 to TRBJ2-1, with D uncertain. With 0 bases removed from V and 1 base from J, the gap between germline ends came to 7 bases. Per germline, CDR1 MNHNY and CDR2 SVGAGI (reference sequence). The CDR3 covers 15 residues. CDR3 region: CASSYSGTSYNEQFF. CDR3 in DNA: TGTGCCAGCAGTTACTCCGGCACATCCTACAATGAGCAGTTCTTC.

This clone was seen once. This sequence joins TRBV19 and TRBJ1-1; possibly TRBD1 for D (5 bases). The CDR3 sequence is 11 residues long. Trimming removed 9 bases from V and 4 bases from J, with 9 bases in between. Germline CDR1 reads LNHDA; CDR2 reads SQIVND (reference sequence). The CDR3 reads CASLRGTEAFF. CDR3 bases: TGTGCCAGCTTAAGGGGCACTGAAGCTTTCTTT.

The V call is TRBV6-5, the J call TRBJ2-1; TRBD1 matches at 7 bases. V shed 5 bases, J shed 3 bases, and the junction held 7 bases outside the gene matches. Germline V gene lookup returns CDR1 MNHEY and CDR2 SVGAGI. There are 15 residues in the CDR3. CDR3 region: CASSTGVSNYNEQFF. CDR3 DNA: TGTGCCAGCAGTACAGGGGTTAGTAACTACAATGAGCAGTTCTTC.

The chain is built from TRBV19 and TRBJ2-3, with TRBD2 matching 7 bases. CDR1 and CDR2 from the germline V gene are LNHDA and SQIVND (reference sequence). The CDR3 runs to 16 residues. V gave up 6 bases and J gave up 2 bases; unmatched junction bases: 11. The CDR3 loop is CASSRGQTSITDTQYF. Written as DNA, the CDR3 is TGTGCCAGTAGCCGAGGGCAGACTAGCATCACAGATACGCAGTATTTT.

The chain links TRBV6-5 to TRBJ1-3, with D possibly TRBD1 on 5 matching bases. The germline gives CDR1 MNHEY, CDR2 SVGAGI. The V end lost 6 bases, the J end lost 0 bases, and 12 bases lay between the germline ends. The CDR3 extends over 15 amino acids. In DNA, the CDR3 is TGTGCCAGCAGCCTCACAGGAGACTCTGGAAACACCATATATTTT. Translated, it gives CASSLTGDSGNTIYF.

V is TRBV6-5 and J is TRBJ2-3; TRBD2 agrees at 10 bases. V gave up 4 bases and J gave up 0 bases; unmatched junction bases: 4. The CDR3 contains 16 residues. Germline lookup yields CDR1 MNHEY and CDR2 SVGAGI. CDR3 protein: CASSSETSGSTDTQYF. For the CDR3, the DNA is TGTGCCAGCAGTTCCGAGACTAGCGGGAGCACAGATACGCAGTATTTT.

The chain is built from TRBV14 and TRBJ2-7; possible D gene TRBD1, 7 bases. This CDR3 is built from 16 residues. CDR1 and CDR2 (germline): SGHDN, FVKESK. V was pared by 4 bases and J by 2 bases, with 18 bases between. The DNA of the CDR3 is TGTGCCAGCAGCCTCGCGTCCGGAGGGGGCGCCTACGAGCAGTACTTC. Translated: CASSLASGGGAYEQYF.

The chain uses TRBV27 and TRBJ2-1; TRBD2 aligns across 10 bases. CDR1 MNHEY and CDR2 SMNVEV come from the germline V gene (reference sequence). The CDR3 has 15 residues. J lost 4 bases, V lost 5 bases, and 5 bases had no gene match. CDR3 loop: CASSPIAGGYNEQFF. In nucleotides, the CDR3 is TGTGCCAGCAGTCCGATAGCGGGGGGATACAATGAGCAGTTCTTC.

The chain links TRBV21-1 to TRBJ2-5; the tabulated D call, TRBD1, remains unverified against the DNA. TRBV21-1 is a pseudogene segment. The CDR3 length is 19 residues. The CDR3 DNA is TGTGCCAGCAGCAAAGCGTTAAGGTCTAGGACAGGTGGACAAGAGACCCAGTACTTC. This codes for CASSKALRSRTGGQETQYF.

This chain connects TRBV15 to TRBJ1-2, with D possibly being TRBD1 (6 bases). V was cut by 5 bases and J by 8 bases, with 24 bases left in between. The CDR3 loop spans 16 amino acids. Germline V CDR1 and CDR2: LNHNV, YYDKDF (reference sequence). The CDR3 sequence is CATSSLTGQPFEGYTF. As DNA, the CDR3 is TGTGCCACCAGCTCCCTTACCGGACAGCCTTTTGAAGGCTACACCTTC.

This clone was picked up one time. V and J are TRBV11-3 and TRBJ2-1; 14 bases map to TRBD2. CDR1 SGHNT and CDR2 YENEEA come from the germline V gene. There are 18 residues in the CDR3. Trimming took 5 bases from V and 7 from J; bases not matched to a gene: 13. The CDR3 DNA reads as TGTGCCAGCAGCCGGCCCCTGGGACTAGCGGGAGATGGTAATGAGCAGTTCTTC. Translating it yields CASSRPLGLAGDGNEQFF.

The chain recombines TRBV27 with TRBJ2-3; perhaps D is TRBD1 or TRBD2 (5 bases each). V dropped 6 bases and J dropped 5 bases, with 12 bases sitting between them. CDR1 and CDR2 from the germline V gene are MNHEY and SMNVEV (reference sequence). The CDR3 runs 13 residues. CDR3 sequence (DNA): TGTGCCAGCAGGCCAGGTGGGGGAGATACGCAGTATTTT. Its protein is CASRPGGGDTQYF.

The rearrangement uses TRBV7-2 and TRBJ1-5; 7 bases fit TRBD1. The CDR3 has 14 residues. Trimming cost V 5 bases and J 3 bases; bases outside gene matches: 4. From germline, CDR1 is SGHTA and CDR2 FQGNSA. Here the CDR3 DNA reads TGTGCCAGCAGCGAAGACAGGGACAATCAGCCCCAGCATTTT. It yields the protein CASSEDRDNQPQHF.

J is TRBJ1-1 and V is TRBV28; no firm D call. The CDR3 is 15 amino acids. Germline CDR1 reads MDHEN; CDR2 reads SYDVKM. The V end was cut by 1 base, the J end by 0 bases, with 9 bases between. CDR3 nucleotide sequence: TGTGCCAGCAGTTTATACCGGGAACTGAACACTGAAGCTTTCTTT. Protein: CASSLYRELNTEAFF.

The gene calls are TRBV4-3 and TRBJ2-2, with unresolved D. Germline-derived CDR1 and CDR2 are LGHNA and YSLEER. The CDR3 spans 16 residues. Deletions cut 0 bases from V and 7 bases from J, with 15 bases between. CDR3 coding DNA: TGCGCCAGCAGCCAAGATTCCACCTGGGCACTCGGGGAGCTGTTTTTT. Translated, it gives CASSQDSTWALGELFF.

This clone was detected once. CDR3 nucleotide sequence: TGTGCCAGCAGTCGCCTCCAGGCAAATGAGCAGTTCTTC. Protein sequence: CASSRLQANEQFF. The chain combines TRBV6-6 with TRBJ2-1; D ambiguous. Germline lookup yields CDR1 MNHNY and CDR2 SVGAGI (reference sequence). Trimming removed 5 bases at V and 7 bases at J, with 12 bases between. CDR3 length: 13 amino acids.

The rearrangement uses TRBV10-3 and TRBJ2-7; D is perhaps TRBD2 (5 bases). This CDR3 is 20 amino acids long. CDR1 is ENHRY, CDR2 SYGVKD, per germline. The V and J ends lost 5 bases and 7 bases respectively, with 36 bases between them. CDR3 region: CAISPSWVLSLGSKTQEQYF. DNA for the CDR3: TGTGCCATCAGTCCTAGCTGGGTTTTAAGCCTCGGAAGCAAGACACAGGAGCAGTACTTC.